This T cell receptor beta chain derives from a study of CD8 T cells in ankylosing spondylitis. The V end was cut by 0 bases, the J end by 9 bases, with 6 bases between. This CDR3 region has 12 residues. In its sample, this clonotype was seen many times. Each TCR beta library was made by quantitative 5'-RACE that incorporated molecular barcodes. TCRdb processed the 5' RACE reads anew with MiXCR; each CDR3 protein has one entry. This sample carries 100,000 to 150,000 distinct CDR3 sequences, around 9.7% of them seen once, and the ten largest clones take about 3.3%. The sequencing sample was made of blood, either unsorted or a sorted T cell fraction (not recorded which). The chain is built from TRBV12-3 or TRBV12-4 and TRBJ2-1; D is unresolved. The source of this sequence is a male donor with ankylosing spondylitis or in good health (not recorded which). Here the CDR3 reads CASSLARREQFF. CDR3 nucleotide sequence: TGTGCCAGCAGTTTAGCACGGCGTGAGCAGTTCTTC.